Listed here is a single T cell receptor (beta chain). Germline V CDR1 and CDR2: MDHEN, SYDVKM. Trimming cost V 5 bases and J 1 base, with 13 bases left between them. The CDR3 totals 15 residues. This entry comes from a study of blood T cell repertoires in COVID-19. For the study at large: PBMCs, B-cell-depleted T cells, or T cells were the source of the cDNA or gDNA that made up the material.

In the authors' methods: How many nucleated cells were present was estimated from reference gene primer amplification. TCRdb's copy holds only in-frame clones and misses some; the assay was immunoSEQ multiplex PCR. The DNA was the basis for D and trimming; V, J and clone size are from that table. The table includes about 87,000 clones, 70% to 90% detected once. Sequences were obtained from peripheral blood. This sequence originates from a human donor with acute or convalescent COVID-19. The donor label of this sample is uncertain. The chain joins TRBV28 to TRBJ2-3; D possibly corresponds to TRBD1 (6 bases). CDR3 coding DNA: TGTGCCAGCAGTCCCTCCAGGGGCGGCACAGATACGCAGTATTTT. It encodes CASSPSRGGTDTQYF.